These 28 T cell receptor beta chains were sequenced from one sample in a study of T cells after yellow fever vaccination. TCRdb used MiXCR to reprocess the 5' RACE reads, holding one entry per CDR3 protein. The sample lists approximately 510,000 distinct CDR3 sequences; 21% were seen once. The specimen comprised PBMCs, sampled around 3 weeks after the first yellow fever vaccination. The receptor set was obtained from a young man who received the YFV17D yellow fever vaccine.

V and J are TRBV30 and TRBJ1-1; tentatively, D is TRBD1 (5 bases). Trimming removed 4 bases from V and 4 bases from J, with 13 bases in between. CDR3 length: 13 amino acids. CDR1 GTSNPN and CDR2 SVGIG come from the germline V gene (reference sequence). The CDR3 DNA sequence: TGTGCCTGGAAAAAGCCCGGGGGCACTGAAGCTTTCTTT. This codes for CAWKKPGGTEAFF.

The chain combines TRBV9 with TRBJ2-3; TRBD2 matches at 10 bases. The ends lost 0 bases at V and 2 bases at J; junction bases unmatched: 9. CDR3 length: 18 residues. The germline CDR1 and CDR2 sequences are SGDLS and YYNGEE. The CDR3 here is CASSVANLAGDPTDTQYF. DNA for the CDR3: TGTGCCAGCAGCGTAGCTAATCTAGCGGGGGACCCCACAGATACGCAGTATTTT.

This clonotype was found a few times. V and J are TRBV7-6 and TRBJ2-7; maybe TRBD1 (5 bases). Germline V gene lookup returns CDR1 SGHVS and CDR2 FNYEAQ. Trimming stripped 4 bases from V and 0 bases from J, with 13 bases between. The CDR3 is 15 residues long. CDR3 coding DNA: TGTGCCAGCAGCTCCTCAGACAGTAGCTCCTACGAGCAGTACGTC. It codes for CASSSSDSSSYEQYV.

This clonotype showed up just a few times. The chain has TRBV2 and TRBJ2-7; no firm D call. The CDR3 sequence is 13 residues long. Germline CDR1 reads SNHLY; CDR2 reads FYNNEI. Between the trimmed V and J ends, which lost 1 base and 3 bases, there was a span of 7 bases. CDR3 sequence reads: CASSEGLDYEQYV. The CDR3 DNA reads TGTGCCAGCAGTGAAGGTCTAGACTACGAGCAGTACGTC.

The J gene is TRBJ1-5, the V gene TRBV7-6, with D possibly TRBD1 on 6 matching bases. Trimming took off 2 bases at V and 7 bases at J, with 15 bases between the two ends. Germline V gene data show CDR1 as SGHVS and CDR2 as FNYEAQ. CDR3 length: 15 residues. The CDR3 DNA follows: TGTGCCAGCAGCTTATCGGACAGTTCCAGACAGCCCCAGCATTTT. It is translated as CASSLSDSSRQPQHF.

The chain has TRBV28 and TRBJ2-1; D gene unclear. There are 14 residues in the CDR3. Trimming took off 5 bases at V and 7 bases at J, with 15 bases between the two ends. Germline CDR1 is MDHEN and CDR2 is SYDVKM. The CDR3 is CASSEWARVNEQFF. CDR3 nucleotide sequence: TGTGCCAGCAGTGAGTGGGCCCGGGTTAATGAGCAGTTCTTC.

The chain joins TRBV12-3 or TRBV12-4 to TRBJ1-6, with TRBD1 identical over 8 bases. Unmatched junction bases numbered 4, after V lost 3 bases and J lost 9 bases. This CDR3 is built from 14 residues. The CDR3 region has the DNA TGTGCCAGCAGTTTTGGACAGGGAACTTCACCCCTCCACTTT. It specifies CASSFGQGTSPLHF.

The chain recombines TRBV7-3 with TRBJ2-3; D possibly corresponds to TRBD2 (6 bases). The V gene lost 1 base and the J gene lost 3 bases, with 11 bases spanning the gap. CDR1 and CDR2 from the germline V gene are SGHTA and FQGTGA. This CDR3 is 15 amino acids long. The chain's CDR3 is CASSLSSLATDTQYF. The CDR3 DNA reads TGTGCCAGCAGCTTAAGTTCTCTAGCGACAGATACGCAGTATTTT.

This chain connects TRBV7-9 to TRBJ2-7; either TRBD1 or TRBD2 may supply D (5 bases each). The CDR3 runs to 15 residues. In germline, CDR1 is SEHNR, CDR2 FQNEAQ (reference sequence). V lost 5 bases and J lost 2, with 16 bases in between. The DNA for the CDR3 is TGTGCCAGCAGCGTAAGCCGGGACGGAGCCTACGAGCAGTACTTC. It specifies CASSVSRDGAYEQYF.

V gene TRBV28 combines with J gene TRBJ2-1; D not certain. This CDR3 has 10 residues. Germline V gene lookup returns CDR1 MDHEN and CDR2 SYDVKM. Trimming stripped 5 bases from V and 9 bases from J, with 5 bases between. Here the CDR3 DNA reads TGTGCCAGCAGTAGTTTTGAGCAGTTCTTC. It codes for CASSSFEQFF.

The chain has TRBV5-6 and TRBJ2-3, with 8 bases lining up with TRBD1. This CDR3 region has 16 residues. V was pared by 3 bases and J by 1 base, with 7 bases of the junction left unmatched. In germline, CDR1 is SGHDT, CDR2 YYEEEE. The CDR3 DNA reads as TGTGCCAGCAGCTCTAGAGACAGGGGCGGCACAGATACGCAGTATTTT. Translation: CASSSRDRGGTDTQYF. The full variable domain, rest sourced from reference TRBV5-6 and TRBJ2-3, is DAGVTQSPTHLIKTRGQQVTLRCSPKSGHDTVSWYQQALGQGPQFIFQYYEEEERQRGNFPDRFSGHQFPNYSSELNVNALLLGDSALYLCASSSRDRGGTDTQYFGPGTRLTVL.

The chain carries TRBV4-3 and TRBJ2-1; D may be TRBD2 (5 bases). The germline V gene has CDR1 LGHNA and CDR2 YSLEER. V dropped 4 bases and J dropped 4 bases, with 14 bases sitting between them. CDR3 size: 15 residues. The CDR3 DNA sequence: TGCGCCAGCAGCCCCATCTGGAGCGGATACAATGAGCAGTTCTTC. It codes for CASSPIWSGYNEQFF.

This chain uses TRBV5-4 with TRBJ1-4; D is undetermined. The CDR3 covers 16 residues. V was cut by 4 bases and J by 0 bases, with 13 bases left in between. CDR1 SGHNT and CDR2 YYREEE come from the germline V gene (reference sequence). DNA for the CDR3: TGTGCCAGCAGCACTTACGAGGAAGCAACTAATGAAAAACTGTTTTTT. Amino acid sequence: CASSTYEEATNEKLFF.

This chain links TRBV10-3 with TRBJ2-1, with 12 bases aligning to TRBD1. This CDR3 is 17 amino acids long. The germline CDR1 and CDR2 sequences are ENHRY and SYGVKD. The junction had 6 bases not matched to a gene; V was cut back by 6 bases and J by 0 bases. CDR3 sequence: CAIRPGQGASSYNEQFF. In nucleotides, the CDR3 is TGTGCCATCAGGCCGGGACAGGGGGCCAGCTCCTACAATGAGCAGTTCTTC.

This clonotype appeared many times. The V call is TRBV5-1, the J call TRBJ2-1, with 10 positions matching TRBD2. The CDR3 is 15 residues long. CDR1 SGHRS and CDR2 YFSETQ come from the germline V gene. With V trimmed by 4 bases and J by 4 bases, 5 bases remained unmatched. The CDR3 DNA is TGCGCCAGCAGCCCTCTAGCGGGGGTATACAATGAGCAGTTCTTC. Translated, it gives CASSPLAGVYNEQFF.

This CDR3 reads CASSFGVSQAGELFF. DNA for the CDR3: TGTGCCAGCAGCTTCGGGGTTTCCCAGGCCGGGGAGCTGTTTTTT. This chain joins TRBV11-2 and TRBJ2-2; D perhaps matches TRBD2 (5 bases). Germline V CDR1 and CDR2: SGHAT, FQNNGV. The CDR3 has 15 residues. V lost 3 bases and J lost 6, with 14 bases in between.

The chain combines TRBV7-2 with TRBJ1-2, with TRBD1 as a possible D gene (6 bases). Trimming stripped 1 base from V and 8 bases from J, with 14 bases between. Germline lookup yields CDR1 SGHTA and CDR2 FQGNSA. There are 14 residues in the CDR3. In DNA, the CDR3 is TGTGCCAGCAGCTTAGTGGAGGGGGGCTTGGGCTACACCTTC. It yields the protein CASSLVEGGLGYTF.

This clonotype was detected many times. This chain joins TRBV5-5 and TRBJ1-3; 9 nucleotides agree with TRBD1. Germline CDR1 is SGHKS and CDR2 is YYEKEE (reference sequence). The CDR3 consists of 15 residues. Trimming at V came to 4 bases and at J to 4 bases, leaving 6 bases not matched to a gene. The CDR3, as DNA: TGTGCCAGCAGCGGACGGACAGGGGCAGGAAACACCATATATTTT. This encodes CASSGRTGAGNTIYF.

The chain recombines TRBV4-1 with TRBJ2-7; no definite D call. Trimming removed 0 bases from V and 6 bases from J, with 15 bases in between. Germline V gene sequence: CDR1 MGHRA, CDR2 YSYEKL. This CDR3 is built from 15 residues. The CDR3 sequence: CASSQDGRINGEQYV. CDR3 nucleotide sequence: TGCGCCAGCAGCCAAGATGGCAGGATTAATGGCGAGCAGTACGTC.

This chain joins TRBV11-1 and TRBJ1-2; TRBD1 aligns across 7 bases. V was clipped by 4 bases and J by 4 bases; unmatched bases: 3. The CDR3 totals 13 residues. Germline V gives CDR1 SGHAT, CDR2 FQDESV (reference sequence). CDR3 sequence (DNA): TGTGCCAGCAGCTCCGACAGGGCCTATGGCTACACCTTC. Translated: CASSSDRAYGYTF.

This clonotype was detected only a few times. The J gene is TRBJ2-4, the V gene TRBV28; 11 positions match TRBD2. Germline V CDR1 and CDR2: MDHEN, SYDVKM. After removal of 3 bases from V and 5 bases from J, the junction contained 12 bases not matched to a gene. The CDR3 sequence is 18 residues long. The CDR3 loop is CASSFSGGASMVENIQYF. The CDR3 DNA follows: TGTGCCAGCAGTTTTAGCGGGGGGGCATCCATGGTCGAAAACATTCAGTACTTC.

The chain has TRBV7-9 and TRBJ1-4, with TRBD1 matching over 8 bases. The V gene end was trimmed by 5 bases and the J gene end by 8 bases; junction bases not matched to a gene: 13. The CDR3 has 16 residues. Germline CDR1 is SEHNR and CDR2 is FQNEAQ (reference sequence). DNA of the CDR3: TGTGCCAGCAGCGGCGGCTCGGACAGGGCGGTCGAAAAACTGTTTTTT. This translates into CASSGGSDRAVEKLFF.

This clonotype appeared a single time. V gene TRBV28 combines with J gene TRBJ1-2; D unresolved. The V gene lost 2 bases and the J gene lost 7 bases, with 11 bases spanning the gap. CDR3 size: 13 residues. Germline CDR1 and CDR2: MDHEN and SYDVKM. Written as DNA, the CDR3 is TGTGCCAGCAGTTTAGAGTCAACCTCTGGCTACACCTTC. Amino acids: CASSLESTSGYTF.

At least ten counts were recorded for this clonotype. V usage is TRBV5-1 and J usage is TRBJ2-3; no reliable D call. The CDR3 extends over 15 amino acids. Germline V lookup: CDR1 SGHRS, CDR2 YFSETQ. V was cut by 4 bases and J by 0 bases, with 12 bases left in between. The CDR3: CASSQDGPSTDTQYF. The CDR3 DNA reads TGCGCCAGCAGCCAAGACGGCCCTAGCACAGATACGCAGTATTTT.

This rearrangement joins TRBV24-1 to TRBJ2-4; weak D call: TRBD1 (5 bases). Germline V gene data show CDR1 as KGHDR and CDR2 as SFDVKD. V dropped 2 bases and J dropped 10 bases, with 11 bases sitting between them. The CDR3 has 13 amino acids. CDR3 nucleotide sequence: TGTGCCACCAGTGATTATACAGGTCGGATTCAGTACTTC. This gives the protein CATSDYTGRIQYF.

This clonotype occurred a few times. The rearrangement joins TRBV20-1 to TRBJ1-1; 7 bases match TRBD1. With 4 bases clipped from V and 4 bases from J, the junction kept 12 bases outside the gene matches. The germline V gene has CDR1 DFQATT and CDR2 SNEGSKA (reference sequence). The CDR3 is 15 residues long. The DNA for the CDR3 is TGCAGTGCTAACTCACGACAGGGAGGGAGCACTGAAGCTTTCTTT. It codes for CSANSRQGGSTEAFF.

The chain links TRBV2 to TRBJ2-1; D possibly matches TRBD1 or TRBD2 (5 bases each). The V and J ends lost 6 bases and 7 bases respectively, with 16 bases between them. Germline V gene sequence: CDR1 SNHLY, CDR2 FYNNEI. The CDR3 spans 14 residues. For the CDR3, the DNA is TGTGCCAGCAGCCGGGACGGCCCTTTGAATGAGCAGTTCTTC. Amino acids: CASSRDGPLNEQFF.

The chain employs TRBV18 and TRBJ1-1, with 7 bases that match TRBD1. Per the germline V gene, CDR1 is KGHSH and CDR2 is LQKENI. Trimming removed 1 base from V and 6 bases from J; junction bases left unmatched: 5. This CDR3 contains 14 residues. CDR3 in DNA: TGTGCCAGCTCACCACAGGGGGCCACCTCTGAAGCTTTCTTT. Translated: CASSPQGATSEAFF.